This T cell receptor beta chain was recorded in a study of blood T cell repertoires in COVID-19. As for the study in general: The United States, Italy and Spain were the sources of the acute and convalescent COVID-19 samples. PBMCs, B-cell-depleted T cells, or T cells provided the cDNA or gDNA that made up the material.

The CDR3 loop spans 14 amino acids. Trimming took 0 bases from V and 5 from J; bases not matched to a gene: 3. Germline V gene data show CDR1 as SGDLS and CDR2 as YYNGEE. In the source study's methods: Estimation of nucleated cell counts relied on the amplification of reference gene primers. The table came from immunoSEQ multiplex PCR; TCRdb's copy has only in-frame clones and leaves some out. The D gene and trimming were derived from the DNA, and the V and J assignments and clone size from that table. The repertoire holds tens of thousands of clones, with roughly 80% as singletons. Sequenced input: peripheral blood. The V gene is TRBV9, the J gene TRBJ2-7, with 9 bases fitting TRBD2. This sequence was found in a man aged 60 to 75 with active or convalescent COVID-19. DNA for the CDR3: TGTGCCAGCAGCGTAGCGGGACTAGCCGACGAGCAGTACTTC. This encodes CASSVAGLADEQYF.